These 18 T cell receptor beta chains were sequenced from one sample in a study of blood T cell repertoires in COVID-19. The repertoire was sequenced with immunoSEQ multiplex PCR; TCRdb's copy has only in-frame clones and lacks some. The sample lists approximately 340,000 clones, over 80% occurring once. The material sequenced was peripheral blood. Receptor source: a man aged 25 to 40 with COVID-19, enrolled during active disease.

V usage is TRBV6-5 and J usage is TRBJ2-7, with 8 bases fitting TRBD2. V was clipped by 5 bases and J by 4 bases; unmatched bases: 10. The CDR3 length is 15 residues. CDR1 is MNHEY, CDR2 SVGAGI, per germline. The CDR3 region has the DNA TGTGCCAGCAGTCAGGGACTAGTGCTCCTTTACGAGCAGTACTTC. Its protein is CASSQGLVLLYEQYF.

This chain connects TRBV6-5 to TRBJ1-1; 8 bases align to TRBD1. The CDR3 extends over 15 amino acids. The junction had 15 bases not matched to a gene; V was cut back by 5 bases and J by 10 bases. The germline gives CDR1 MNHEY, CDR2 SVGAGI. The CDR3 bases are TGTGCCAGCAGTCTATACGACAGGGGCGAGGGGGGAGCTTTCTTT. Its protein is CASSLYDRGEGGAFF.

A remark on this clone: The germline gene is not matched at one end of the junction; a read error may be the cause. The V gene is TRBV4-2, the J gene TRBJ1-1, with 7 nucleotides matching TRBD1. The CDR3 is 14 amino acids. Germline V gene data show CDR1 as LGHNA and CDR2 as YNFKEQ. Here the CDR3 DNA reads TGTGCCAGCAGTCAAGGACAGGCGGCCACTGAAGCTTTCTTT. It codes for CASSQGQAATEAFF.

V and J are TRBV7-3 and TRBJ2-5; 9 bases are a match to TRBD2. The CDR3 has 15 residues. The germline V gene encodes CDR1 SGHTA and CDR2 FQGTGA. Trimming took 5 bases from V and 3 from J; bases not matched to a gene: 7. CDR3 nucleotides: TGTGCCAGCAGCATGCGGGGGGGCTTTAAAGAGACCCAGTACTTC. This codes for CASSMRGGFKETQYF. Full variable domain (outside the CDR3, taken from reference TRBV7-3 and TRBJ2-5): GAGVSQTPSNKVTEKGKYVELRCDPISGHTALYWYRQSLGQGPEFLIYFQGTGAADDSGLPNDRFFAVRPEGSVSTLKIQRTERGDSAVYLCASSMRGGFKETQYFGPGTRLLVL.

This rearrangement joins TRBV4-3 to TRBJ2-7; 12 nucleotides line up with TRBD2. Germline V CDR1 and CDR2: LGHNA, YSLEER. The CDR3 contains 16 residues. V was pared by 2 bases and J by 3 bases, with 5 bases of the junction left unmatched. CDR3 nucleotide sequence: TGCGCCAGCAGCCAAACCGGGACTAGCGGGTTCTACGAGCAGTACTTC. This translates into CASSQTGTSGFYEQYF.

This chain uses TRBV19 with TRBJ1-1; D gene uncertain. Germline V gives CDR1 LNHDA, CDR2 SQIVND (reference sequence). This CDR3 region has 14 residues. Trimming took off 7 bases at V and 1 base at J, with 13 bases between the two ends. The CDR3 protein is CASTPRSSNTEAFF. Written as DNA, the CDR3 is TGTGCCAGTACCCCTCGGTCTTCGAACACTGAAGCTTTCTTT.

CDR3 nucleotide sequence: TGTGCCAGCAGCTTCCAGGGACAGAATCAGCCCCAGCATTTT. Protein sequence: CASSFQGQNQPQHF. V gene TRBV7-9 combines with J gene TRBJ1-5; TRBD1 aligns across 7 bases. Germline V gives CDR1 SEHNR, CDR2 FQNEAQ (reference sequence). V shed 3 bases, J shed 4 bases, and the junction held 3 bases outside the gene matches. This CDR3 has 14 residues.

The chain is built from TRBV5-5 and TRBJ1-3; no reliable D call. Trimming removed 0 bases at V and 4 bases at J, with 8 bases between. CDR3 size: 14 residues. Looked up from germline, CDR1 is SGHKS and CDR2 is YYEKEE (reference sequence). CDR3 loop: CASSLELQGNTIYF. Written as DNA, the CDR3 is TGTGCCAGCAGCTTGGAGCTCCAAGGAAACACCATATATTTT.

This rearrangement joins TRBV9 to TRBJ2-5, with 8 bases identical to TRBD2. Germline CDR1 SGDLS, CDR2 YYNGEE. This CDR3 region has 14 residues. Trimming cost V 3 bases and J 9 bases; bases outside gene matches: 10. The CDR3, as DNA: TGTGCCAGCAGCGCAGTAGCGGGGACCGCGGCCCAGTACTTC. Amino acid sequence: CASSAVAGTAAQYF.

The chain recombines TRBV7-2 with TRBJ2-2; 9 bases fit TRBD2. The CDR3 contains 16 residues. CDR1 and CDR2 (germline): SGHTA, FQGNSA. The V gene end was trimmed by 1 base and the J gene end by 7 bases; junction bases not matched to a gene: 7. The CDR3 DNA reads as TGTGCCAGCAGCTTAGATGGTAGCGGGAGACTCGGGGAGCTGTTTTTT. This translates into CASSLDGSGRLGELFF.

V gene TRBV9 combines with J gene TRBJ1-4; D is undetermined. CDR1 SGDLS and CDR2 YYNGEE come from the germline V gene. This CDR3 comprises 13 residues. V was clipped by 4 bases and J by 5 bases, with 9 bases between them. CDR3 in amino acids: CASSRGQNEKLFF. The CDR3 DNA reads as TGTGCCAGCAGCCGTGGGCAAAATGAAAAACTGTTTTTT.

The chain carries TRBV5-4 and TRBJ1-2; D may be TRBD1 (5 bases). Between the trimmed V and J ends, which lost 4 bases and 5 bases, there was a span of 18 bases. This CDR3 is 15 amino acids long. Germline V gene sequence: CDR1 SGHNT, CDR2 YYREEE (reference sequence). CDR3 residues: CASSGGLGTSYGYTF. The DNA of the CDR3 is TGTGCCAGCAGCGGGGGACTCGGTACCTCTTATGGCTACACCTTC.

The rearrangement joins TRBV11-3 to TRBJ2-7; D might be TRBD1 (6 bases). This CDR3 spans 13 amino acids. Per germline, CDR1 SGHNT and CDR2 YENEEA. V lost 2 bases and J lost 5, with 10 bases in between. DNA for the CDR3: TGTGCCAGCAGCTTAAACAGGGACCACGAGCAGTACTTC. Its protein product is CASSLNRDHEQYF.

V is TRBV5-1 and J is TRBJ1-1; 10 bases match TRBD1. J lost 2 bases, V lost 3 bases, and 7 bases had no gene match. The germline V gene encodes CDR1 SGHRS and CDR2 YFSETQ. This CDR3 has 16 amino acids. The CDR3: CASSSGTGVLNTEAFF. CDR3 sequence (DNA): TGCGCCAGCAGCTCAGGGACAGGGGTCCTTAACACTGAAGCTTTCTTT.

The V call is TRBV3-1 (or the pseudogene TRBV3-2), the J call TRBJ1-4; D uncertain. The CDR3 sequence is 15 residues long. Germline assignment: CDR1 LGHDT and CDR2 YNNKEL (reference sequence). V lost 1 base, J lost 4 bases, and 10 bases lay in between. The DNA of the CDR3 is TGTGCCAGCAGCCAAGTCGGAGGGTTTAATGAAAAACTGTTTTTT. This gives the protein CASSQVGGFNEKLFF.

The genes are TRBV7-8 and TRBJ2-5, with TRBD2 matching over 12 bases. With V trimmed by 1 base and J by 3 bases, 9 bases remained unmatched. Germline values: CDR1 SGHVS, CDR2 FQNEAQ. The CDR3 spans 18 residues. CDR3 in DNA: TGTGCCAGCAGCTTAGAAGTTCCACTAGCGGGGGGAGAAGAGACCCAGTACTTC. This codes for CASSLEVPLAGGEETQYF.

The chain combines TRBV5-4 with TRBJ1-1, with TRBD1 matching 9 bases. V lost 4 bases to trimming and J lost 1 base; unmatched junction nucleotides: 2. CDR1 and CDR2 from the germline V gene are SGHNT and YYREEE (reference sequence). The CDR3 has 14 residues. The CDR3 region has the DNA TGTGCCAGCAGCCCGGGACAGGGGAACACTGAAGCTTTCTTT. It codes for CASSPGQGNTEAFF.

The chain joins TRBV7-2 to TRBJ2-1; D possibly corresponds to TRBD1 (5 bases). The CDR3 runs to 13 residues. CDR1 SGHTA and CDR2 FQGNSA come from the germline V gene. V was trimmed by 0 bases and J by 6 bases, leaving 6 bases between them. DNA of the CDR3: TGTGCCAGCAGCTTAGCTAGGGGCAATGAGCAGTTCTTC. The encoded protein is CASSLARGNEQFF.